This T cell receptor (beta chain) was captured by sequencing in a study of vaccination and CD4 T cells after COVID-19. Whole-study context: Researchers treated cells with overlapping spike peptides taken from SARS-CoV-2, HCoV-NL63, HCoV-OC43 and HCoV-229E.

Notes on this clonotype: Its antigen is unidentified.

Looked up from germline, CDR1 is MRHNA and CDR2 is SNTAGT. This CDR3 is 15 amino acids long. Trimming took 0 bases from V and 8 from J; bases not matched to a gene: 5. The Oncomine TCR Beta short-read assay sequenced DNA from cultured CD4+ T cells. TCRdb re-analysed the PCR reads in MiXCR, keeping a single row per CDR3 protein. The table has roughly 16,000 distinct CDR3 sequences, 44% seen once; the top ten hold around 4%. Treatment in this sample: approximately 11-day PBMC culture with coronavirus spike peptide pools or control peptides (ViraFEST assay). Sequencing was carried out using CD4+ T cells from blood, cultured in vitro. The V gene is TRBV6-4, the J gene TRBJ2-1; TRBD2 matches 9 bases. The origin of this receptor is a human donor who had recovered from COVID-19. The CDR3 DNA reads TGTGCCAGCAGTGACTCGTCTAGCGGGATTGATGAGCAGTTCTTC. It encodes CASSDSSSGIDEQFF.